These 26 T cell receptor beta chains came from one sample sequenced in a study of persistence of HIV-infected CD4 T cells. Sequencing used immunoSEQ version 4 in survey mode. TCRdb keeps only in-frame clones here, not all; method: immunoSEQ multiplex PCR. Of 40,000 to 55,000 clones in the sample, approximately 72% were seen once. For these TCRs, the target antigens are not known. Cells were stimulated with CMV-infected fibroblast lysates at 10 ug/mL. CD40L-negative CD69-negative CD45RO-high memory CD4+ T cells were sorted as populations depleted of antigen-responding cells. This material consisted of CD4+ T cells sorted from PBMCs after approximately 19-hour stimulation, taken from a patient who received antiretroviral therapy. These receptors were obtained from an adult man with HIV who was CMV-seropositive.

This rearrangement joins TRBV3-1 (or the pseudogene TRBV3-2) to TRBJ2-7, with D perhaps matching TRBD2 (5 bases). From germline, CDR1 is LGHDT and CDR2 YNNKEL (reference sequence). V was trimmed by 6 bases and J by 5 bases, leaving 17 bases between them. The CDR3 consists of 14 residues. The CDR3 DNA follows: TGTGCCAGCAGTCAACGAGGGTTTATCGACGAGCAGTACTTC. This translates into CASSQRGFIDEQYF.

This chain joins TRBV12-3 or TRBV12-4 and TRBJ1-2; D remains unclear. The CDR3 sequence is 12 residues long. V was shortened by 3 bases and J by 3 bases, with 5 bases between the two germline ends. Written as DNA, the CDR3 is TGTGCCAGCAGTTTGGTCCACTATGGCTACACCTTC. Protein sequence: CASSLVHYGYTF.

The chain carries TRBV9 and TRBJ2-1; D is possibly TRBD1 (5 bases). Deletions cut 2 bases from V and 7 bases from J, with 7 bases between. Germline CDR1 SGDLS, CDR2 YYNGEE. CDR3 length: 12 residues. CDR3 nucleotide sequence: TGTGCCAGCAGCGTCCAGGGAAATGAGCAGTTCTTC. It encodes CASSVQGNEQFF.

This chain joins TRBV27 and TRBJ1-3; 9 nucleotides match TRBD1. Germline lookup yields CDR1 MNHEY and CDR2 SMNVEV (reference sequence). J lost 8 bases, V lost 4 bases, and 6 bases had no gene match. CDR3 size: 14 residues. The CDR3, as DNA: TGTGCCAGCAGTTCGTGGGACAGGGCGGACACCATATATTTT. Its protein product is CASSSWDRADTIYF.

The genes are TRBV7-9 and TRBJ1-5; TRBD1 aligns across 9 bases. The germline CDR1 and CDR2 sequences are SEHNR and FQNEAQ (reference sequence). There are 17 residues in the CDR3. With V trimmed by 5 bases and J by 0 bases, 8 bases remained unmatched. The CDR3 region is CASSRDRGKNSNQPQHF. CDR3 nucleotides: TGTGCCAGCAGCCGCGACAGGGGGAAAAATAGCAATCAGCCCCAGCATTTT.

This clone has more than one count but fewer than ten. This chain joins TRBV14 and TRBJ2-7; weak D call: TRBD1 (6 bases). Trimming left V 5 bases short and J 3 bases short, with 11 bases between. Per germline, CDR1 SGHDN and CDR2 FVKESK. The CDR3 length is 13 residues. The CDR3 sequence: CASSWDNFYEQYF. CDR3 in DNA: TGTGCCAGCAGCTGGGACAACTTCTACGAGCAGTACTTC.

This chain joins TRBV3-1 (or the pseudogene TRBV3-2) and TRBJ2-7, with a possible D match to TRBD2 (5 bases). The CDR3 extends over 14 amino acids. Germline loops: CDR1 LGHDT, CDR2 YNNKEL (reference sequence). V lost 0 bases and J lost 6, with 12 bases in between. CDR3 nucleotides: TGTGCCAGCAGCCAAGATTTGCGGGCTGGCGAGCAGTACTTC. Amino acids: CASSQDLRAGEQYF.

This clone was recorded only once. The chain is built from TRBV24-1 and TRBJ2-1; D is possibly TRBD2 (5 bases). Trimming cost V 4 bases and J 5 bases, with 11 bases left between them. Germline loops: CDR1 KGHDR, CDR2 SFDVKD. The CDR3 contains 14 residues. CDR3 DNA sequence: TGTGCCACCAGTGAAGCATCCGGGGACAATGAGCAGTTCTTC. Protein sequence: CATSEASGDNEQFF.

The V and J genes are TRBV10-3 and TRBJ1-1; 10 positions match TRBD1. The CDR3 totals 14 residues. Germline assignment: CDR1 ENHRY and CDR2 SYGVKD. V lost 6 bases to trimming and J lost 3 bases; unmatched junction nucleotides: 4. The CDR3 region is CAIRKDRGHTEAFF. In DNA form, the CDR3 reads TGTGCCATCAGGAAAGACAGGGGGCACACTGAAGCTTTCTTT.

The gene calls are TRBV30 and TRBJ1-2; TRBD1 matches 8 bases. Germline V gene sequence: CDR1 GTSNPN, CDR2 SVGIG (reference sequence). J lost 7 bases, V lost 2 bases, and 9 bases had no gene match. CDR3 length: 14 residues. CDR3 coding DNA: TGTGCCTGGAGTCCTGACAGGGGCGCAAGTGGCTACACCTTC. It encodes CAWSPDRGASGYTF.

The V gene is TRBV2, the J gene TRBJ1-5; D uncertain. Trimming removed 9 bases from V and 4 bases from J, with 13 bases in between. The CDR3 has 13 amino acids. The germline CDR1 and CDR2 sequences are SNHLY and FYNNEI. Here the CDR3 reads CASALRGNQPQHF. The DNA of the CDR3 is TGTGCCAGTGCTCTGCGGGGTAATCAGCCCCAGCATTTT.

This clone was seen a single time. This sequence joins TRBV6-1 and TRBJ2-1; D gene ambiguous. V was cut by 4 bases and J by 6 bases, with 22 bases left in between. Germline-derived CDR1 and CDR2 are MNHNS and SASEGT. The CDR3 has 17 amino acids. DNA of the CDR3: TGTGCCAGCAGTGGACCAATCACAGTGGTGCCCTTCAATGAGCAGTTCTTC. Amino acids: CASSGPITVVPFNEQFF.

The chain employs TRBV7-2 and TRBJ2-7; D might be TRBD2 (6 bases). The V and J ends lost 0 bases and 4 bases respectively, with 13 bases between them. Germline CDR1 and CDR2: SGHTA and FQGNSA. The CDR3 is 15 amino acids. The CDR3 region has the DNA TGTGCCAGCAGCTTAGCGGGGGGACGGGAGTACGAGCAGTACTTC. It yields the protein CASSLAGGREYEQYF.

This clone was observed a few times. The chain employs TRBV27 and TRBJ1-6; D is possibly TRBD1 (6 bases). The V end lost 6 bases, the J end lost 0 bases, and 15 bases lay between the germline ends. The germline gives CDR1 MNHEY, CDR2 SMNVEV (reference sequence). This CDR3 has 17 residues. This CDR3 reads CASSGTPSSSYNSPLHF. CDR3 DNA sequence: TGTGCCAGCAGCGGGACACCCTCTTCCTCCTATAATTCACCCCTCCACTTT.

The sample holds a few counts of this clone. The rearrangement uses TRBV2 and TRBJ2-5, with 7 bases lining up with TRBD1. Germline CDR1 SNHLY, CDR2 FYNNEI. The CDR3 is made up of 14 amino acids. Trimming removed 6 bases from V and 7 bases from J; junction bases left unmatched: 11. DNA for the CDR3: TGTGCCAGCAGCCCAAGGACAGGTCGGGGGACCCAGTACTTC. Translation gives CASSPRTGRGTQYF.

This clone appeared a single time. CDR3 protein: CASSYSRAGGYTF. The CDR3 DNA sequence: TGTGCCAGCAGTTACTCGAGGGCCGGAGGCTACACCTTC. J is TRBJ1-2 and V is TRBV6-5, with D uncertain. CDR1 MNHEY and CDR2 SVGAGI come from the germline V gene. The V end was cut by 0 bases, the J end by 8 bases, with 10 bases between. The CDR3 sequence is 13 residues long.

J is TRBJ2-7 and V is TRBV12-3 or TRBV12-4, with TRBD1 identical over 11 bases. After removal of 4 bases from V and 9 bases from J, the junction contained 5 bases not matched to a gene. The CDR3 is 13 residues long. The CDR3: CASSSLGQGVQYF. CDR3 coding DNA: TGTGCCAGCAGTTCATTGGGACAGGGGGTGCAGTACTTC.

This chain uses TRBV28 with TRBJ2-7; 10 positions agree with TRBD1. This CDR3 comprises 14 residues. V lost 6 bases, J lost 2 bases, and 4 bases stayed unmatched. CDR1 and CDR2 (germline): MDHEN, SYDVKM. This CDR3 reads CASRSGQGTYEQYF. The CDR3 DNA reads TGTGCCAGCAGGTCGGGACAGGGGACCTACGAGCAGTACTTC.

This chain joins TRBV7-9 and TRBJ1-1; no clear D gene. Between the trimmed V and J ends, which lost 2 bases and 7 bases, there was a span of 11 bases. Germline V CDR1 and CDR2: SEHNR, FQNEAQ (reference sequence). This CDR3 comprises 13 residues. DNA for the CDR3: TGTGCCAGCAGCTTATTCAGCTGGGGTGAAGCTTTCTTT. This sequence encodes CASSLFSWGEAFF.

V is TRBV27 and J is TRBJ1-2; 10 positions agree with TRBD1. The V segment lost 4 bases and the J segment 8 bases; nucleotides outside the gene matches: 10. The length of the CDR3 is 15 residues. Germline lookup yields CDR1 MNHEY and CDR2 SMNVEV (reference sequence). The CDR3 DNA sequence: TGTGCCAGCAGTTCCCGGGACAGGGGTTATGGGGGCTACACCTTC. Its protein is CASSSRDRGYGGYTF.

The gene calls are TRBV14 and TRBJ1-2; D gene uncertain. The V gene lost 0 bases and the J gene lost 2 bases, with 4 bases spanning the gap. CDR3 length: 13 residues. The germline CDR1 and CDR2 sequences are SGHDN and FVKESK. CDR3 region: CASSQDRNYGYTF. CDR3 coding DNA: TGTGCCAGCAGCCAAGATAGAAACTATGGCTACACCTTC.

The chain combines TRBV5-5 with TRBJ1-4; D ambiguous. The ends were cut back, 1 base at V and 8 bases at J, with 3 bases in the middle. Looked up from germline, CDR1 is SGHKS and CDR2 is YYEKEE (reference sequence). The CDR3 has 11 residues. The CDR3 DNA reads as TGTGCCAGCAGCTTGTCCGAAAAACTGTTTTTT. This translates into CASSLSEKLFF.

The chain couples TRBV29-1 to TRBJ2-1, with TRBD2 matching 8 bases. Trimming took 0 bases from V and 3 from J; bases not matched to a gene: 7. Looked up from germline, CDR1 is SQVTM and CDR2 is ANQGSEA. The length of the CDR3 is 16 residues. CDR3 nucleotide sequence: TGCAGCGTTGAAGACTCCCGGGGGGGCGTCTACAATGAGCAGTTCTTC. Amino acids: CSVEDSRGGVYNEQFF.

The chain links TRBV30 to TRBJ2-2; 7 bases line up with TRBD2. Germline V gene sequence: CDR1 GTSNPN, CDR2 SVGIG (reference sequence). Germline trimming cut 4 bases from V and 4 bases from J; bases unmatched to any gene: 6. This CDR3 has 14 residues. The CDR3, as DNA: TGTGCCTGGACCCGACTAGCAACCACCGGGGAGCTGTTTTTT. Translating it yields CAWTRLATTGELFF.

The V call is TRBV18, the J call TRBJ2-2, with a tentative D call TRBD1 (6 bases). CDR3 length: 15 amino acids. V was shortened by 7 bases and J by 0 bases, with 12 bases between the two germline ends. Per the germline V gene, CDR1 is KGHSH and CDR2 is LQKENI. The CDR3 DNA sequence: TGTGCCAGCTTTGCGACAGGTCCGAACACCGGGGAGCTGTTTTTT. It codes for CASFATGPNTGELFF.

The DNA of the CDR3 is TGTGCCTGGAGTCGCGGTGCAACTAATGAAAAACTGTTTTTT. This encodes CAWSRGATNEKLFF. The chain has TRBV30 and TRBJ1-4; D ambiguous. With 2 bases removed from V and 0 bases from J, the gap between germline ends came to 7 bases. CDR3 length equals 14 residues. Per germline, CDR1 GTSNPN and CDR2 SVGIG (reference sequence).